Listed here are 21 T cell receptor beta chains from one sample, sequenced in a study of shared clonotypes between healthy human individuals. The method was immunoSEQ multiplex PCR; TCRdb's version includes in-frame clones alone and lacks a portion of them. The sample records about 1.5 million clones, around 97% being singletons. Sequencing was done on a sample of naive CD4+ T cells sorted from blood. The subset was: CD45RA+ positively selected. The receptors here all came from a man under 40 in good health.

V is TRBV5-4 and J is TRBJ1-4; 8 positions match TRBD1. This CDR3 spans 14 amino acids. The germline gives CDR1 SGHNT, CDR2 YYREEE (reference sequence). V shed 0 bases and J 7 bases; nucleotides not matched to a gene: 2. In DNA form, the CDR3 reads TGTGCCAGCAGCTTGGCAGGGGGCGGTGAAAAACTGTTTTTT. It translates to CASSLAGGGEKLFF.

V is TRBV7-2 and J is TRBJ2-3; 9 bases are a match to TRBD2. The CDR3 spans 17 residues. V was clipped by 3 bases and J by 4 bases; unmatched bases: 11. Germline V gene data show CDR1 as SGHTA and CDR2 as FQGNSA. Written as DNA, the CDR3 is TGTGCCAGCAGCTTGGGCGGGGGGGGCGTTAGCGCAGATACGCAGTATTTT. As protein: CASSLGGGGVSADTQYF.

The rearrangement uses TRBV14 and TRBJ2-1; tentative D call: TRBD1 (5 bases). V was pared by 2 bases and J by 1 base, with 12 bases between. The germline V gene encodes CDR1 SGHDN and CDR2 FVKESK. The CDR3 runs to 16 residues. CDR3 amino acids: CASSQWLTASYNEQFF. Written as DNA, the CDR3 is TGTGCCAGCAGCCAATGGCTGACAGCATCCTACAATGAGCAGTTCTTC.

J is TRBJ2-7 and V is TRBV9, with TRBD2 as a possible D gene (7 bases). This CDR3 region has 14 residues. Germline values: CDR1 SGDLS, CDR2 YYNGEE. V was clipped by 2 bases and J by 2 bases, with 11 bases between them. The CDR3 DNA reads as TGTGCCAGCAGCGTGCAGGGGAGGGCCTACGAGCAGTACTTC. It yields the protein CASSVQGRAYEQYF.

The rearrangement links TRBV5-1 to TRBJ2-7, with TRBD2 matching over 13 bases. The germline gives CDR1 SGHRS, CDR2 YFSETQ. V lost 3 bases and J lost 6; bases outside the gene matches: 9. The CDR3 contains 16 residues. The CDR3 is CASSSGLAGTLTEQYF. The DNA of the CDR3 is TGCGCCAGCAGCTCGGGACTAGCGGGGACCCTGACCGAGCAGTACTTC.

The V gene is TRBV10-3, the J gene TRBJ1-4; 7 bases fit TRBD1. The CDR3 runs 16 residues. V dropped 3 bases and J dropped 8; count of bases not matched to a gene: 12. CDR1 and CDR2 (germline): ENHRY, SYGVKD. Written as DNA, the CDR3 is TGTGCCATCAGTGACCTGAACAGGGGCGGCGGGGAAAAACTGTTTTTT. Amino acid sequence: CAISDLNRGGGEKLFF.

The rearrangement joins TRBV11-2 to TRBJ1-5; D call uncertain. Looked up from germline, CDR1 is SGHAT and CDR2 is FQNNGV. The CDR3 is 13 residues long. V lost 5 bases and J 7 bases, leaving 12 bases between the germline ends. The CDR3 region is CASSLGRYQPQHF. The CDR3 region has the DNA TGTGCCAGCAGCCTAGGGAGGTACCAGCCCCAGCATTTT.

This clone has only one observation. The CDR3 is CASSSTGAQSSYEQYF. CDR3 nucleotides: TGCGCCAGCAGCTCGACCGGGGCCCAGAGCTCCTACGAGCAGTACTTC. This rearrangement joins TRBV5-1 to TRBJ2-7; either TRBD1 or TRBD2 may fit D (5 bases each). V dropped 3 bases and J dropped 0 bases, with 16 bases sitting between them. The CDR3 loop spans 16 amino acids. The germline gives CDR1 SGHRS, CDR2 YFSETQ.

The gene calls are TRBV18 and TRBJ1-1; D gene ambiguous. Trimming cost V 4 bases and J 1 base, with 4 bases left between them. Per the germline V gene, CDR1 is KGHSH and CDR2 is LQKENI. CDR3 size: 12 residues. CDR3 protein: CASSQANTEAFF. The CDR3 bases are TGTGCCAGCTCACAAGCGAACACTGAAGCTTTCTTT.

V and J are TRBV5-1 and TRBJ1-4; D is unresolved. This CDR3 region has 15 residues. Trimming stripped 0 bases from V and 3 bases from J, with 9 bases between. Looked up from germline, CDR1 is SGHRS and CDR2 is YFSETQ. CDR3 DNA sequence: TGCGCCAGCAGCTTGGTTCAGGTTCCTAATGAAAAACTGTTTTTT. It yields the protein CASSLVQVPNEKLFF.

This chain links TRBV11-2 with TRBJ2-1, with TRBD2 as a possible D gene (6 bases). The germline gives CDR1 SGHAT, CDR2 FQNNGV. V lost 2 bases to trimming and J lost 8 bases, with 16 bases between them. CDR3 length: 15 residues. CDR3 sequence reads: CASSLLSRRGDEQFF. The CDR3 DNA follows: TGTGCCAGCAGCTTACTCTCCCGGCGGGGAGATGAGCAGTTCTTC.

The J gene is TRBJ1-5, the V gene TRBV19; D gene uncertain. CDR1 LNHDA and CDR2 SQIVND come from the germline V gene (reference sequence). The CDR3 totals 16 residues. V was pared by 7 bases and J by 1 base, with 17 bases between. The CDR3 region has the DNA TGTGCCAGTACCCTAGGTAGGGTGTGGAGCAATCAGCCCCAGCATTTT. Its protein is CASTLGRVWSNQPQHF.

CDR3 amino acids: CASSHYNEQFF. The CDR3 DNA follows: TGTGCCAGCAGCCATTATAATGAGCAGTTCTTC. V gene TRBV11-2 combines with J gene TRBJ2-1; D is uncertain. Germline V gene sequence: CDR1 SGHAT, CDR2 FQNNGV. This CDR3 spans 11 amino acids. V was trimmed by 5 bases and J by 7 bases, leaving 6 bases between them.

CDR3 coding DNA: TGCGCCAGCAGCTTGAGGGCAGGGGGTAATGAAAAACTGTTTTTT. Translating it yields CASSLRAGGNEKLFF. The chain carries TRBV5-1 and TRBJ1-4, with 7 nucleotides matching TRBD1. Per germline, CDR1 SGHRS and CDR2 YFSETQ. This CDR3 contains 15 residues. V was clipped by 1 base and J by 4 bases; unmatched bases: 4.

The CDR3 DNA is TGTGCCAGCAGCTTTCGGCGGATCAGAGATGGCTACACCTTC. It encodes CASSFRRIRDGYTF. This chain joins TRBV5-8 and TRBJ1-2; D call uncertain. The germline V and J ends were trimmed by 2 bases and 6 bases, with 14 bases remaining between them. The CDR3 loop spans 14 amino acids. Germline-derived CDR1 and CDR2 are SGHTS and YDEGEE.

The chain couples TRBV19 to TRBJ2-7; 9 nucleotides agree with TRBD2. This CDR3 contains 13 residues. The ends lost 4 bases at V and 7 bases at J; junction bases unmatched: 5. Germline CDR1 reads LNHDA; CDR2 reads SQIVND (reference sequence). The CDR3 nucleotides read TGTGCCAGTAGTACCGGACTAGCGAGGGAGCAGTACTTC. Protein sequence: CASSTGLAREQYF.

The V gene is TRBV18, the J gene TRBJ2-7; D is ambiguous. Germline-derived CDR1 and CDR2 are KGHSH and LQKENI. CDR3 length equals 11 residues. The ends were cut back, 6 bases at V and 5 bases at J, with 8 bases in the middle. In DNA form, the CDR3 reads TGTGCCAGCTCCCCCAAAAACGAGCAGTACTTC. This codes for CASSPKNEQYF.

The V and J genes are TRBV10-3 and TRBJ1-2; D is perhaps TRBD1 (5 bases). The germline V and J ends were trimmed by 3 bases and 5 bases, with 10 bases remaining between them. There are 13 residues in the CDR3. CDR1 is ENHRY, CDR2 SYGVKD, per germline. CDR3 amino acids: CAISERGVYGYTF. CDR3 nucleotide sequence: TGTGCCATCAGTGAACGGGGGGTTTATGGCTACACCTTC.

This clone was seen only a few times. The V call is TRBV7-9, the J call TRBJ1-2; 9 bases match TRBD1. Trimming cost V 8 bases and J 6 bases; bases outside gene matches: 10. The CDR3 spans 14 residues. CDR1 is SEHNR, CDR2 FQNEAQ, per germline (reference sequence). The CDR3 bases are TGTGCCAGCCGGGGGACACAGGGGGCTGATGGCTACACCTTC. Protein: CASRGTQGADGYTF.

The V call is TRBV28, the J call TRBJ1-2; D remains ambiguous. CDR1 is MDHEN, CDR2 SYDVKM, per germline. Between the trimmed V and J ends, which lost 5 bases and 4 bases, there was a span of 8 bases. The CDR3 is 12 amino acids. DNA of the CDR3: TGTGCCAGCAGTCAAAGGACCTATGGCTACACCTTC. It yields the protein CASSQRTYGYTF.

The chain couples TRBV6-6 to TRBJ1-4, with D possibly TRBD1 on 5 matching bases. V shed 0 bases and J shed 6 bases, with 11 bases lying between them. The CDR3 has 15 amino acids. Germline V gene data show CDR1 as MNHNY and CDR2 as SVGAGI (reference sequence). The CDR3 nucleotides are TGTGCCAGCAGTTACTCCGGGACGGCGGATGAAAAACTGTTTTTT. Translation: CASSYSGTADEKLFF.